The present entry profiles one T cell receptor (beta chain) with its context. Its antigen is unknown. After less than twelve days in culture, the CD4+ T cells were isolated. The data were obtained in a study of vaccination effects on CD4 cells after COVID-19. Only in-frame clones appear in the TCRdb table, and some are missing; sequencing was by immunoSEQ multiplex PCR. Among fewer than 35,000 clones, 70% were seen once, and the ten largest hold roughly 3.8%. The CDR3 loop spans 15 amino acids. V lost 3 bases to trimming and J lost 3 bases; unmatched junction nucleotides: 6. The germline gives CDR1 MDHEN, CDR2 SYDVKM.

The receptor's source is a human donor who received a COVID-19 vaccine. This chain links TRBV28 with TRBJ2-5, with 8 bases identical to TRBD1. Specimen: CD4+ T cells from PBMCs cultured without peptide, collected before COVID-19 vaccination. The CDR3: CASSFIEDREETQYF. DNA of the CDR3: TGTGCCAGCAGTTTCATCGAGGACAGGGAAGAGACCCAGTACTTC.